The 18 T cell receptor beta chains listed next were all sequenced from one sample in a study of T cell responses to AZD1222 COVID-19 vaccine. Clones were sequenced by immunoSEQ multiplex PCR, and TCRdb holds only the in-frame ones, with some missing. The sample includes roughly 160,000 clones, around 90% of them seen just once. The specimen comprised peripheral blood, sampled 28 days after the second AZD1222 dose. The receptors were sampled from an adult who received the AZD1222 COVID-19 vaccine.

CDR3 region: CASSSLGWRTGSPNEQFF. CDR3 nucleotides: TGTGCCAGCAGCTCCCTGGGGTGGCGGACAGGGTCCCCCAATGAGCAGTTCTTC. The chain joins TRBV5-5 to TRBJ2-1; 8 bases are a match to TRBD1. CDR1 is SGHKS, CDR2 YYEKEE, per germline (reference sequence). This CDR3 has 18 residues. V dropped 3 bases and J dropped 6; count of bases not matched to a gene: 17.

The rearrangement uses TRBV18 and TRBJ1-1; D may be TRBD1 (6 bases). CDR1 KGHSH and CDR2 LQKENI come from the germline V gene. Trimming left V 3 bases short and J 2 bases short, with 13 bases between. The CDR3 has 15 residues. CDR3 loop: CASSPTGGANTEAFF. The CDR3 DNA follows: TGTGCCAGCTCACCGACCGGGGGGGCCAACACTGAAGCTTTCTTT.

This clone has just a few counts. The chain links TRBV6-4 to TRBJ2-3, with 8 nucleotides matching TRBD2. Trimming at V came to 2 bases and at J to 3 bases, leaving 4 bases not matched to a gene. Germline loops: CDR1 MRHNA, CDR2 SNTAGT. CDR3 length equals 15 residues. The CDR3, as DNA: TGTGCCAGCAGTGACGACGGGGGGGGAACAGATACGCAGTATTTT. Translating gives CASSDDGGGTDTQYF.

The chain carries TRBV12-3 or TRBV12-4 and TRBJ2-7, with D perhaps matching TRBD1 (6 bases). The CDR3 spans 12 residues. The V end lost 4 bases, the J end lost 3 bases, and 7 bases lay between the germline ends. The CDR3 region has the DNA TGTGCCAGCAGTTCGGACAGCTACGAGCAGTACTTC. It is translated as CASSSDSYEQYF.

V usage is TRBV5-1 and J usage is TRBJ1-2, with D maybe TRBD1 (5 bases). This CDR3 is 14 amino acids long. The germline CDR1 and CDR2 sequences are SGHRS and YFSETQ. Trimming removed 0 bases at V and 4 bases at J, with 10 bases between. CDR3 in amino acids: CASSLEATAYGYTF. CDR3 in DNA: TGCGCCAGCAGCTTGGAAGCGACAGCCTATGGCTACACCTTC.

The rearrangement links TRBV30 to TRBJ2-1, with TRBD1 matching over 8 bases. Germline CDR1 and CDR2: GTSNPN and SVGIG (reference sequence). V was clipped by 1 base and J by 12 bases; unmatched bases: 5. The CDR3 is 12 amino acids. The DNA for the CDR3 is TGTGCCTGGAGTGGGACAGGGCCCATGCAGTTCTTC. Its protein is CAWSGTGPMQFF.

This clone was observed a handful of times. The rearrangement uses TRBV6-5 and TRBJ1-3; D unclear. Germline-derived CDR1 and CDR2 are MNHEY and SVGAGI. The V and J ends lost 6 bases and 1 base respectively, with 13 bases between them. This CDR3 is built from 15 residues. CDR3 sequence (DNA): TGTGCCAGCAGCCCAGGCGGGAAGTCTGGAAACACCATATATTTT. This sequence encodes CASSPGGKSGNTIYF.

V and J are TRBV11-2 and TRBJ2-7; possibly TRBD1 or TRBD2 for D (7 bases each). Germline-derived CDR1 and CDR2 are SGHAT and FQNNGV. Trimming pared 4 bases from V and 5 bases from J, leaving 24 bases between. The length of the CDR3 is 17 residues. In nucleotides, the CDR3 is TGTGCCAGCAGCTCCGGGACAGCCCGACTAGCCGCGGACGAGCAGTACTTC. Translation gives CASSSGTARLAADEQYF.

This clone was seen more than once but under ten times. The chain carries TRBV3-1 (or the pseudogene TRBV3-2) and TRBJ2-7; D remains unclear. Trimming pared 7 bases from V and 3 bases from J, leaving 16 bases between. The CDR3 length is 14 residues. From germline, CDR1 is LGHDT and CDR2 YNNKEL (reference sequence). The CDR3 is CASTPTGSLYEQYF. The CDR3 DNA follows: TGTGCCAGCACCCCAACTGGCAGCCTCTACGAGCAGTACTTC.

The gene calls are TRBV3-1 (or the pseudogene TRBV3-2) and TRBJ1-1; D is possibly TRBD1 (6 bases). The CDR3 is made up of 16 amino acids. From germline, CDR1 is LGHDT and CDR2 YNNKEL (reference sequence). The ends were cut back, 4 bases at V and 3 bases at J, with 18 bases in the middle. The CDR3 region has the DNA TGTGCCAGCAGCCTTTTCTTGGGGGCGAGGGACACTGAAGCTTTCTTT. Protein sequence: CASSLFLGARDTEAFF.

This chain uses TRBV5-1 with TRBJ2-7; 10 bases agree with TRBD2. The CDR3 runs to 18 residues. The germline V gene encodes CDR1 SGHRS and CDR2 YFSETQ. V lost 0 bases and J lost 5; bases outside the gene matches: 14. This chain's CDR3 is CASSLEASGGYHPNEQYF. CDR3 sequence (DNA): TGCGCCAGCAGCTTGGAGGCTAGCGGGGGCTACCATCCCAACGAGCAGTACTTC.

The CDR3 protein is CASSEVGLLVPQHF. The CDR3 DNA follows: TGTGCCAGCAGTGAAGTCGGCCTCCTGGTCCCCCAGCATTTT. This chain connects TRBV6-1 to TRBJ1-5; D ambiguous. Germline V lookup: CDR1 MNHNS, CDR2 SASEGT. The V end was cut by 1 base, the J end by 10 bases, with 14 bases between. The CDR3 runs to 14 residues.

Written as DNA, the CDR3 is TGTGCAGGGCAAACGGACAGGGTCGACGAGCAGTACTTC. Its protein is CAGQTDRVDEQYF. V and J are TRBV2 and TRBJ2-7, with 8 bases aligning to TRBD1. The CDR3 spans 13 residues. Germline CDR1 SNHLY, CDR2 FYNNEI.

This chain connects TRBV30 to TRBJ1-1; no clear D gene. The CDR3 runs to 13 residues. CDR1 and CDR2 from the germline V gene are GTSNPN and SVGIG (reference sequence). V gave up 2 bases and J gave up 4 bases, with 11 bases separating them. The CDR3 DNA follows: TGTGCCTGGAGTCTCCAAGTGGGCACTGAAGCTTTCTTT. It specifies CAWSLQVGTEAFF.

In this sample, this clone turned up once. V and J are TRBV5-1 and TRBJ1-3; tentative D call: TRBD1 (6 bases). Germline assignment: CDR1 SGHRS and CDR2 YFSETQ. The V end lost 4 bases, the J end lost 2 bases, and 10 bases lay between the germline ends. This CDR3 contains 14 residues. Written as DNA, the CDR3 is TGCGCCAGCAGCGTACAGGGAACTGGAAACACCATATATTTT. Translating gives CASSVQGTGNTIYF. Full variable domain (rest looked up from reference TRBV5-1 and TRBJ1-3): KAGVTQTPRYLIKTRGQQVTLSCSPISGHRSVSWYQQTPGQGLQFLFEYFSETQRNKGNFPGRFSGRQFSNSRSEMNVSTLELGDSALYLCASSVQGTGNTIYFGEGSWLTVV.

As regards this clone: Relative to the germline gene, one junction end is altered; a read error may explain this. The chain has TRBV15 and TRBJ2-7; D gene ambiguous. The CDR3 totals 15 residues. Germline V CDR1 and CDR2: LNHNV, YYDKDF (reference sequence). CDR3 loop: CATSRADGGSSIKDF. The CDR3 DNA sequence: TGTGCCACCAGCAGAGCAGACGGCGGCTCGTCCATTAAGGACTTC.

The rearrangement joins TRBV9 to TRBJ2-1, with D unclear. The germline gives CDR1 SGDLS, CDR2 YYNGEE. Trimming cost V 4 bases and J 3 bases, with 17 bases left between them. This CDR3 has 16 amino acids. The CDR3 nucleotides read TGTGCCAGCAGCACACGACCAGACCTGAGCTACAATGAGCAGTTCTTC. Protein sequence: CASSTRPDLSYNEQFF.

V is TRBV6-1 and J is TRBJ2-6; D not resolved. V was pared by 1 base and J by 2 bases, with 6 bases between. This CDR3 contains 15 residues. CDR1 is MNHNS and CDR2 is SASEGT in the germline V gene. CDR3 in amino acids: CASSEGVTGANVLTF. The CDR3 DNA follows: TGTGCCAGCAGTGAAGGAGTTACTGGGGCCAACGTCCTGACTTTC.